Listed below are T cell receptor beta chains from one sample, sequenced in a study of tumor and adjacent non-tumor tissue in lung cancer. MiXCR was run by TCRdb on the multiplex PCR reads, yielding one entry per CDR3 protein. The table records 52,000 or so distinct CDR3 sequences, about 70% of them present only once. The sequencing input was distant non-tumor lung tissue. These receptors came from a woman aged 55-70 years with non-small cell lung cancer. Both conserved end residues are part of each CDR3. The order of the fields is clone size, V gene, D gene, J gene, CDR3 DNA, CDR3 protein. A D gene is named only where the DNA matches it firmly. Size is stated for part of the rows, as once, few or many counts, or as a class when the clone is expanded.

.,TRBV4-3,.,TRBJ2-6,TGCGCCAGCAGCCAAGGGAAAGCCGGGGCCAACGTCCTGACTTTC,CASSQGKAGANVLTF
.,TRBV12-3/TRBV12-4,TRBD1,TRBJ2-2,TGTGCCAGCAGTTTCAGGGACAGGGGGTTTTACACCGGGGAGCCCTTTTTT,CASSFRDRGFYTGEPFF
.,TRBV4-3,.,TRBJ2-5,TGCGCCAGCAGCCTACACCGGGACTCAGAAGAGACCCAGTACTTC,CASSLHRDSEETQYF
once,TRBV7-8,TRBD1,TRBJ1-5,TGTGTCAGCAGCTTATACAGGGGGGGATATAGCAATCAGCCCCAGCACTTT,CVSSLYRGGYSNQPQHF
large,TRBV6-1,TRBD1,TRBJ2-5,TGTGCCAGCAGTACGGGACAGTGGGGAGAGACCCAGTACTTC,CASSTGQWGETQYF
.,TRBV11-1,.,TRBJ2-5,TGTGCCAGCTGCTGGCCGATGGGAGTACAGGGCGATGAAGAGACCCAGTACTTC,CASCWPMGVQGDEETQYF
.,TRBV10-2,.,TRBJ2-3,TGCGCCAGCATGCACGGGGCCGATACGCAGTATTTT,CASMHGADTQYF
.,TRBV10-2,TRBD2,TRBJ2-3,TGCGCCAGTAGTCCGGGAGGGCCGAATGCGCAGTATTTT,CASSPGGPNAQYF
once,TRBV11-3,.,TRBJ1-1,TGTGCCAGCAGTTTGGAGCAGATCGAAGCTTCCTTT,CASSLEQIEASF
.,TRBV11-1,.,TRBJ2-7,TGTGTCAGCAGCTTAGCGACAGGGACTGCAATAGAGCAGTACTTC,CVSSLATGTAIEQYF
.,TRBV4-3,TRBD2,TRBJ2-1,TGCGCCAACAGCCCGAGCGGGAGGGATGGCGATGAGCAGTTCTTC,CANSPSGRDGDEQFF
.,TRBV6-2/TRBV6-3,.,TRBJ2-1,TGTGCCAGCAGCGCCGTCTTAAGCGGTAATGAGCAATTCTTC,CASSAVLSGNEQFF
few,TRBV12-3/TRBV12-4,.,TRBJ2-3,TGTGCCAGCAGTTTCCGTGGATTCACGGATACGCAGTATTTT,CASSFRGFTDTQYF
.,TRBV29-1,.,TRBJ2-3,TGCAGCGCCCTTACGCGGGGTACAGATATGCAGTGTTTT,CSALTRGTDMQCF
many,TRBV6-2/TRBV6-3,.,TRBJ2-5,TGTGCCAGCAGTTACGGGAGAGGGGAAGTAGAGACCCAGTACTTC,CASSYGRGEVETQYF
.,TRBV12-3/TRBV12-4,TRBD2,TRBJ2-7,TGTGCTAGTCTTGGGGGGGGATCCTACGAGCAGAACTTC,CASLGGGSYEQNF
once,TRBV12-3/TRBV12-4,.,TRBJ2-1,TGTGCCAGCAAGTTCTTTGGGGGTAAAGCTGAGCAGTCCTTC,CASKFFGGKAEQSF
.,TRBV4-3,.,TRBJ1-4,TGCGCCAGCAGCCACGACCCGTGTGAAAAACAGTTTTTT,CASSHDPCEKQFF
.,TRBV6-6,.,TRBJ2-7,TGTGCCAGCAGTCGCCAGACAAGGGGAGACTACGGGCAGTACTTT,CASSRQTRGDYGQYF
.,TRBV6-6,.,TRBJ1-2,TGTGTCAGCTCCCCGGGGGGACGAGATGGCTACACCTTC,CVSSPGGRDGYTF
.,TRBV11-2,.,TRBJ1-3,TGTGCCAGCAGCTTAGTGCCTGGGGGGGCTTCTGGAAACACCATACATTTT,CASSLVPGGASGNTIHF
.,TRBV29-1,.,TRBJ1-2,TGCATCGTTTTTGGGGGCGCGTATGGTTACACCTTC,CIVFGGAYGYTF
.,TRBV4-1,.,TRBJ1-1,TGCGCCAGCAGTCACCCGTTGGGAAGGGAAGTAACTGAAGCTTTCTTT,CASSHPLGREVTEAFF
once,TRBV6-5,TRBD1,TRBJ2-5,TGTGCCAGTAGACAGGGGCAACAGACCCAATACTTC,CASRQGQQTQYF